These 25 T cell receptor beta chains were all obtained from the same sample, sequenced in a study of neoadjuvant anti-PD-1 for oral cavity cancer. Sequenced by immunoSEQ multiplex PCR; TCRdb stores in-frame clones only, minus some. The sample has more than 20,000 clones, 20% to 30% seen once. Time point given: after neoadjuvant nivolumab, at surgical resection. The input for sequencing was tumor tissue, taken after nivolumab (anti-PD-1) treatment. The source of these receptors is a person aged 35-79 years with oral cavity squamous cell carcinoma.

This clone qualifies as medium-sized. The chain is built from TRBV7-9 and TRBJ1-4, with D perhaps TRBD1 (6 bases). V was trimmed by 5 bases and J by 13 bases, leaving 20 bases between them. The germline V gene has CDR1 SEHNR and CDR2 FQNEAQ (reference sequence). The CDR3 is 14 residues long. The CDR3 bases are TGTGCCAGCAGCATGGGGGCAGGGATGAGTGCACTGTTTTTT. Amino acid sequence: CASSMGAGMSALFF.

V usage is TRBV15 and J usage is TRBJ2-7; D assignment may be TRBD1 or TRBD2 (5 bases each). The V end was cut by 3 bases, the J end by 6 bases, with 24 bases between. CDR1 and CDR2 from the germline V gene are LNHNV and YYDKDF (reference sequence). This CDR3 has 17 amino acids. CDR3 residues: CATSSGAGQVPFREQYF. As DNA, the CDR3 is TGTGCCACCAGCAGCGGGGCTGGTCAGGTTCCCTTCCGCGAGCAGTACTTC.

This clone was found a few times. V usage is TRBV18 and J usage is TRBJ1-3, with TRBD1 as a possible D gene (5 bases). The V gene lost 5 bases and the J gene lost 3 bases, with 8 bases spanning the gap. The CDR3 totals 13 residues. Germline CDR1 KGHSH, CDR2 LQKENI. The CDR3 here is CASSSDSGNTIYF. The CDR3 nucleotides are TGTGCCAGCTCATCCGACAGTGGAAACACCATATATTTT. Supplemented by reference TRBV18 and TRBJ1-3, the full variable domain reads NAGVMQNPRHLVRRRGQEARLRCSPMKGHSHVYWYRQLPEEGLKFMVYLQKENIIDESGMPKERFSAEFPKEGPSILRIQQVVRGDSAAYFCASSSDSGNTIYFGEGSWLTVV.

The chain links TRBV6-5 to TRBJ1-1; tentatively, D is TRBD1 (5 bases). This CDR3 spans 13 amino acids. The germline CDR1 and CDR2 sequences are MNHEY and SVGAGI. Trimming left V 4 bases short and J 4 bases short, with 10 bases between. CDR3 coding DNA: TGTGCCAGCAGTTTCCCGACAGCCACTGAAGCTTTCTTT. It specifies CASSFPTATEAFF.

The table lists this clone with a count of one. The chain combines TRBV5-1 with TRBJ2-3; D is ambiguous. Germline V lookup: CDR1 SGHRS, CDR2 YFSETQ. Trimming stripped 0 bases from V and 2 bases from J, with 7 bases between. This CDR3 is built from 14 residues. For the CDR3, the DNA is TGCGCCAGCAGCTTGGATCGCCCCACAGATACGCAGTATTTT. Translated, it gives CASSLDRPTDTQYF. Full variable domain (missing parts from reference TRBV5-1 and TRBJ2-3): KAGVTQTPRYLIKTRGQQVTLSCSPISGHRSVSWYQQTPGQGLQFLFEYFSETQRNKGNFPGRFSGRQFSNSRSEMNVSTLELGDSALYLCASSLDRPTDTQYFGPGTRLTVL.

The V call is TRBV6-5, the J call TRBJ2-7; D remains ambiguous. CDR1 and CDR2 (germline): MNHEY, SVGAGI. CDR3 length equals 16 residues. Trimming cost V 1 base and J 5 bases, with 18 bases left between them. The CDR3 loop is CASSYLPTKGMHEQYF. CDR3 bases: TGTGCCAGCAGTTACTTGCCGACGAAAGGGATGCACGAGCAGTACTTC.

Written as DNA, the CDR3 is TGTGCCAGCAGAATTAGCGGGAGGGCCCTCTACGAGCAGTACTTC. Encoded protein: CASRISGRALYEQYF. V is TRBV27 and J is TRBJ2-7; TRBD2 agrees at 11 bases. This CDR3 has 15 residues. Per germline, CDR1 MNHEY and CDR2 SMNVEV (reference sequence). V lost 6 bases to trimming and J lost 3 bases; unmatched junction nucleotides: 7.

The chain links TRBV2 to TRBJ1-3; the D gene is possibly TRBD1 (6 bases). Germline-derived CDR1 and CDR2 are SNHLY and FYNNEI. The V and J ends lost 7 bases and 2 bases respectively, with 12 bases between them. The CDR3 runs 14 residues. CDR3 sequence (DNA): TGTGCCAGCACAACAGGGATCACTGGAAACACCATATATTTT. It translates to CASTTGITGNTIYF.

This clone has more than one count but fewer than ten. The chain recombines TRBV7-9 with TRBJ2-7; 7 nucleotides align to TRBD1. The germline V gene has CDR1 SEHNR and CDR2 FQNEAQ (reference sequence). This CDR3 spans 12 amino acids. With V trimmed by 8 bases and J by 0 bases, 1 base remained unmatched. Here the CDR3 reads CASRTGSYEQYF. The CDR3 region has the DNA TGTGCCAGCCGGACAGGCTCCTACGAGCAGTACTTC.

The CDR3: CASSSRPGETQYF. CDR3 DNA: TGCGCCAGCAGCTCGCGACCGGGGGAGACCCAGTACTTC. The rearrangement uses TRBV5-1 and TRBJ2-5; tentatively, D is TRBD2 (5 bases). Per the germline V gene, CDR1 is SGHRS and CDR2 is YFSETQ. The CDR3 spans 13 residues. Trimming pared 3 bases from V and 5 bases from J, leaving 11 bases between.

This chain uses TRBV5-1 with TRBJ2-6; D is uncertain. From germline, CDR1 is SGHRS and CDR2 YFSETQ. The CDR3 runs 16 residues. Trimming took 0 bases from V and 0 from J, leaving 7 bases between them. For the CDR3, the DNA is TGCGCCAGCAGCTTGGGCGTCAGCTCTGGGGCCAACGTCCTGACTTTC. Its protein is CASSLGVSSGANVLTF.

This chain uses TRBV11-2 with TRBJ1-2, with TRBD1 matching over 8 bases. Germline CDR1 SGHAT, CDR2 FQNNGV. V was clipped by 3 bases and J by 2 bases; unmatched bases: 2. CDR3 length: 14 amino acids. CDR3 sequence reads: CASSFGTGNYGYTF. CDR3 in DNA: TGTGCCAGCAGCTTCGGGACAGGAAACTATGGCTACACCTTC.

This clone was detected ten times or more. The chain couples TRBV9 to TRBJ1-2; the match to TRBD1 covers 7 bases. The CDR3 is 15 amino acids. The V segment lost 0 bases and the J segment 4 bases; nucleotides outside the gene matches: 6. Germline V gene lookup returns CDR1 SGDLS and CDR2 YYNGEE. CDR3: CASSVGAGTVYGYTF. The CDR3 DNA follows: TGTGCCAGCAGCGTAGGTGCCGGGACAGTCTATGGCTACACCTTC.

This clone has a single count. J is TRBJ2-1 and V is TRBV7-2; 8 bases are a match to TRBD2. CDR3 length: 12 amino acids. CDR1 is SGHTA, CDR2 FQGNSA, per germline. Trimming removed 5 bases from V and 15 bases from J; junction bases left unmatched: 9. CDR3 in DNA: TGTGCCAGCAGCCGCGCCGGGGGGGAGGTGTTCTTC. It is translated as CASSRAGGEVFF.

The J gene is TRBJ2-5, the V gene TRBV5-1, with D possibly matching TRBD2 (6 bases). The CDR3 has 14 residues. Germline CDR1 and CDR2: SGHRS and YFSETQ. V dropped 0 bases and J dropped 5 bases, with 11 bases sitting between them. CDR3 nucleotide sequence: TGCGCCAGCAGCTTGGGGAGGGCGAGGGAGACCCAGTACTTC. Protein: CASSLGRARETQYF.

CDR3 region: CASSPAYRVRGYTF. For the CDR3, the DNA is TGCGCCAGCAGCCCCGCCTACAGGGTACGAGGCTACACCTTC. V is TRBV5-1 and J is TRBJ1-2, with D possibly being TRBD1 (6 bases). The germline gives CDR1 SGHRS, CDR2 YFSETQ. V gave up 4 bases and J gave up 8 bases, with 18 bases separating them. This CDR3 has 14 residues.

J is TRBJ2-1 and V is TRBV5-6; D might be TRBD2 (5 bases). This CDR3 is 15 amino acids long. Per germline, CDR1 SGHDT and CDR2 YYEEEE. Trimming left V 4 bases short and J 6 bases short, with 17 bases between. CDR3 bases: TGTGCCAGCAGCCCGGGGATAATTTACGGCAATGAGCAGTTCTTC. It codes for CASSPGIIYGNEQFF.

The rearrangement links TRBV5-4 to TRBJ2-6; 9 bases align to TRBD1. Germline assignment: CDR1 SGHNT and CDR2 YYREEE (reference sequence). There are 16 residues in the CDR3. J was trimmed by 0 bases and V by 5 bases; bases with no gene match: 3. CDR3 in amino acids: CASRGTGLSGANVLTF. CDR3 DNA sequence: TGTGCCAGCAGGGGGACAGGGCTCTCTGGGGCCAACGTCCTGACTTTC.

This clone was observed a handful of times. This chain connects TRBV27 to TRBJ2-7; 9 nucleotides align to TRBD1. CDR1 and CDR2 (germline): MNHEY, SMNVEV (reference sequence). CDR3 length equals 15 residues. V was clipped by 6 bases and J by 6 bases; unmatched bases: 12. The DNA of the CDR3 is TGTGCCAGCAGCCCCGCCGGGACAGGGTATCTCGAGCAGTACTTC. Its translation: CASSPAGTGYLEQYF.

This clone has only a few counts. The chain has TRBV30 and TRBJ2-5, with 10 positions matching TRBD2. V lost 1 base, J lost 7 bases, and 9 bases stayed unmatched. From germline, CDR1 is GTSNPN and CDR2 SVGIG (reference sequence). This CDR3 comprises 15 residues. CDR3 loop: CAWSAGLADSVTQYF. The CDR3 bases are TGTGCCTGGAGTGCCGGACTAGCGGACAGCGTGACCCAGTACTTC.

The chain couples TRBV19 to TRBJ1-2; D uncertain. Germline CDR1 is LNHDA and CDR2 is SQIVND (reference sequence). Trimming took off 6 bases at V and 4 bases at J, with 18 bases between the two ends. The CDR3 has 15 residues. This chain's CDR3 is CASRDGGNFPYGYTF. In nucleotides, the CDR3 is TGTGCCAGTAGAGATGGTGGGAATTTCCCCTATGGCTACACCTTC.

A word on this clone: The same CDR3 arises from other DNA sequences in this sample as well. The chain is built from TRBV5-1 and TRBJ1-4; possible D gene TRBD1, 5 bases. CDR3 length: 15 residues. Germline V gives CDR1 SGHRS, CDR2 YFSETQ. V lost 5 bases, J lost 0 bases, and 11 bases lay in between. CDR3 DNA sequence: TGCGCCAGCAGTCGAGGGGACTCAACTAATGAAAAACTGTTTTTT. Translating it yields CASSRGDSTNEKLFF.

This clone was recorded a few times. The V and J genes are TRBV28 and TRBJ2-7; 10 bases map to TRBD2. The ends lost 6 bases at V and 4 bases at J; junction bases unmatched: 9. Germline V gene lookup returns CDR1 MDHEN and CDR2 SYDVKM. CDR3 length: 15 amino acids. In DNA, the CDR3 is TGTGCCAGCAGCCAGCGGGCTAGCGGGAGTTACGAGCAGTACTTC. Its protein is CASSQRASGSYEQYF.

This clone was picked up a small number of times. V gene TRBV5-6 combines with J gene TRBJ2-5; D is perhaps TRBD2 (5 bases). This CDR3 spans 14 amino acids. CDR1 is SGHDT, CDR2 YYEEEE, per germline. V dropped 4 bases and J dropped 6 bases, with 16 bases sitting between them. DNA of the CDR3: TGTGCCAGCAGCCCGGGATCATTGAGGAAGACCCAGTACTTC. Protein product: CASSPGSLRKTQYF.

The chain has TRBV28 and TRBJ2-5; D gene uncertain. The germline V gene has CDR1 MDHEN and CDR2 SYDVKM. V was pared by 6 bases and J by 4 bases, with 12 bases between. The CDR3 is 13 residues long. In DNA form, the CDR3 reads TGTGCCAGCAGGCCTTCCAGCCCAGAGACCCAGTACTTC. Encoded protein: CASRPSSPETQYF.